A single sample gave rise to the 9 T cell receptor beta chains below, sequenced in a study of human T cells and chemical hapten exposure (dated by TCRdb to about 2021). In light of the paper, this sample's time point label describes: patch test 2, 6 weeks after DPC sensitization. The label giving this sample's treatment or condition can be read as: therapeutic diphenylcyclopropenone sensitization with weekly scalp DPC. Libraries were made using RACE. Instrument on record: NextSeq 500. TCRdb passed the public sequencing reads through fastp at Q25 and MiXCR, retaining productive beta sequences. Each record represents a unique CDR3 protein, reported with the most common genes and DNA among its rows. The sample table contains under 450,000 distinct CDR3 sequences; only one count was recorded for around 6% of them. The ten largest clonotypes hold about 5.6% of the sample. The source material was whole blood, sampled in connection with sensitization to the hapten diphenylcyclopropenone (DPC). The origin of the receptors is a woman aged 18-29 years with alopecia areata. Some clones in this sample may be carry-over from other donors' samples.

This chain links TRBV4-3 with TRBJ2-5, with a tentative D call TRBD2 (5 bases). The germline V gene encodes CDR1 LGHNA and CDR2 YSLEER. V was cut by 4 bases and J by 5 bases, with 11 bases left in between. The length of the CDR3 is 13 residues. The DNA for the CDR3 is TGCGCCAGCAGCCGAGACGGGGATGAGACCCAGTACTTC. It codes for CASSRDGDETQYF.

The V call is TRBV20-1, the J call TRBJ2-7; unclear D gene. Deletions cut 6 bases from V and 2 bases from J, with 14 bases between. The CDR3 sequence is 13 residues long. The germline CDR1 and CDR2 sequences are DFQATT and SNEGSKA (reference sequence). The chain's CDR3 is CSASSPSTYEQYF. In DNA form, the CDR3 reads TGCAGTGCAAGCAGTCCTAGTACCTACGAGCAGTACTTC.

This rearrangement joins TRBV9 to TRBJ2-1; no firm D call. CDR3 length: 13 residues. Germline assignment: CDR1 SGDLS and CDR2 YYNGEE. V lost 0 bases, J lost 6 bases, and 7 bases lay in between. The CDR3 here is CASSVDPPNEQFF. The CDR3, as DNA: TGTGCCAGCAGCGTAGACCCCCCCAATGAGCAGTTCTTC.

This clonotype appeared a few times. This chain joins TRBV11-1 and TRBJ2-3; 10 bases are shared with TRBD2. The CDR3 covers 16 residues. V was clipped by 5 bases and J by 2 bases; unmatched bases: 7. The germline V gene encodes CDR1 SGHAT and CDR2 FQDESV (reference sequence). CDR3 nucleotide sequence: TGTGCCAGCAGCCAACCGGGACTAGCGTCCACAGATACGCAGTATTTT. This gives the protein CASSQPGLASTDTQYF.

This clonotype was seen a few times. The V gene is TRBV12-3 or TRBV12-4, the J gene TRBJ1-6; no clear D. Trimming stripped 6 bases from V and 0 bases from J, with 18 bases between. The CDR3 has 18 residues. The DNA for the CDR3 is TGTGCCAGCAGCCCCAGCGGACCAATGAGCTCCTATAATTCACCCCTCCACTTT. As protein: CASSPSGPMSSYNSPLHF.

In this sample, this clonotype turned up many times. The CDR3 protein is CSATYRNEQFF. The CDR3 bases are TGCAGTGCTACGTACAGAAATGAGCAGTTCTTC. The chain links TRBV20-1 to TRBJ2-1, with D unclear. The CDR3 runs 11 residues. Germline V lookup: CDR1 DFQATT, CDR2 SNEGSKA (reference sequence). V lost 4 bases to trimming and J lost 7 bases, with 8 bases between them.

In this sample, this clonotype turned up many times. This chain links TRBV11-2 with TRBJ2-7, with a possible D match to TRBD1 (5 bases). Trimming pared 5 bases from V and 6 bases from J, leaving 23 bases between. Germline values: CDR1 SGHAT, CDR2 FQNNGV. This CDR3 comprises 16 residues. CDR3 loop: CASSPQGSRAHTEQYF. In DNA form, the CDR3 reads TGTGCCAGCAGCCCCCAGGGAAGCCGGGCCCACACCGAGCAGTACTTC.

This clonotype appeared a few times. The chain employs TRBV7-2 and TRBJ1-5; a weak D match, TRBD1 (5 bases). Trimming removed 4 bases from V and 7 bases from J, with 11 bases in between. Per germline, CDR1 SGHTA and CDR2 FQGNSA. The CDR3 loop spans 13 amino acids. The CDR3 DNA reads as TGTGCCAGCAGCTCGGCAGGGACCCAGCCCCAGCATTTT. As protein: CASSSAGTQPQHF.

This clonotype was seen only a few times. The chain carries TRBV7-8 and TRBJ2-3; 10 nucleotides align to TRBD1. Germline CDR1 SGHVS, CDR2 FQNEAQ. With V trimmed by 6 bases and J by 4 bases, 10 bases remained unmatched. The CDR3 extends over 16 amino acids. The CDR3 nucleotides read TGTGCCAGCAGAGCCCCCGGGACAGGGGTGGCAGATACGCAGTATTTT. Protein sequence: CASRAPGTGVADTQYF.